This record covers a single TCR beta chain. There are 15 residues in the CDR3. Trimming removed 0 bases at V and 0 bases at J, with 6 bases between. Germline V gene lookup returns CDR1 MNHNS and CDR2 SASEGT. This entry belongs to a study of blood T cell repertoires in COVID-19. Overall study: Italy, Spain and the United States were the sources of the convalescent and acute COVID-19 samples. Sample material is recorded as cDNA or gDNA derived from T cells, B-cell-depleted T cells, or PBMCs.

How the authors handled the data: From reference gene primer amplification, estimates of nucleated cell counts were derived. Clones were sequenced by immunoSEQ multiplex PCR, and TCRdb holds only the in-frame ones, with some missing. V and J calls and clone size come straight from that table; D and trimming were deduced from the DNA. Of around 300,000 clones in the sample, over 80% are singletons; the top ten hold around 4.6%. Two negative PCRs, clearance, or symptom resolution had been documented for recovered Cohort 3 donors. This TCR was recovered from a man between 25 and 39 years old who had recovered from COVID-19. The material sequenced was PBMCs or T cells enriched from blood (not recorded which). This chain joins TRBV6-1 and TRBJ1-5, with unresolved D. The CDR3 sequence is CASSEAFSSNQPQHF. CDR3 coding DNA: TGTGCCAGCAGTGAAGCTTTCAGTAGCAATCAGCCCCAGCATTTT.